The TCR beta chain described here comes from a study of blood T cell repertoires in COVID-19. About the research overall: COVID-19 samples, acute and convalescent, were from the United States, Italy and Spain.

CDR3 length: 14 amino acids. V was trimmed by 2 bases and J by 6 bases, leaving 12 bases between them. Germline values: CDR1 MNHEY, CDR2 SVGAGI. This clone was observed a single time. Study processing details: Quantification of nucleated cells was approximated via reference gene primer amplification. TCRdb keeps only in-frame clones here, not all; method: immunoSEQ multiplex PCR. V and J calls and clone size follow that table, whereas D and trimming were derived from the DNA. The sample has nearly 300,000 clones, approximately 88% seen once. The sequenced material came from peripheral blood. V is TRBV6-5 and J is TRBJ2-3; no reliable D call. The receptor was derived from a woman aged 30 to 39 who had recovered from COVID-19. The CDR3: CASSYRSALDTQYF. CDR3 DNA sequence: TGTGCCAGCAGTTACCGCTCCGCGTTGGATACGCAGTATTTT.